Listed below are T cell receptor beta chains from one sample, sequenced in a study of cytomegalovirus exposure and HLA in healthy donors. Measured with immunoSEQ multiplex PCR; TCRdb has only the in-frame clones, and not every one. The sample contains roughly 180,000 clones, around 75% of which appear only once. Sequenced: PBMCs. These receptors were collected from a woman in her 30s in good health and CMV-seropositive. CDR3s include the opening cysteine and the closing phenylalanine or tryptophan. Where a row states a size, it is once, few, many or the class of an expanded clone; other rows omit it.

V gene	J gene	clone size	CDR3 protein
TRBV4-2	TRBJ2-1	NA	CASSQELAGPAYNEQFF
TRBV28	TRBJ2-1	NA	CASKSGSLYNEQFF
TRBV7-7	TRBJ2-1	NA	CASSLLPRGLADNEQFF
TRBV27	TRBJ2-2	once	CASIKGKISGSLNGELFF
TRBV9	TRBJ1-6	NA	CASSVGRQNNSPLHF
TRBV7-9	TRBJ1-2	NA	CASSLAGDSSYGYTF
TRBV7-9	TRBJ1-1	NA	CSSSSGEGVLVEAFF
TRBV5-1	TRBJ2-7	NA	CASSLTGETSNLSEQYF
TRBV5-1	TRBJ2-1	NA	CASSLGQGYNEQFF
TRBV7-9	TRBJ2-1	NA	CASSPTEANEQFF
TRBV25-1	TRBJ1-2	once	CASRDRDNAYGYTF
TRBV27	TRBJ2-5	NA	CASSARTSRETQYF
TRBV5-6	TRBJ1-2	NA	CASSRPGQGPGGYTF
TRBV6-5	TRBJ1-1	NA	CASSYPRAAGNTEAFF
TRBV6-1	TRBJ2-1	NA	CASSDLGRAGYNEQFF
TRBV27	TRBJ1-1	NA	CASRVGAEAFF
TRBV7-2	TRBJ1-1	NA	CASSWDIMNTEAFF
TRBV6-5	TRBJ2-7	NA	CASSCLARECEQYF
TRBV7-3	TRBJ2-5	few	CASSPDRVETQYF
TRBV5-1	TRBJ2-5	NA	CASSLAVAGGETQYF
TRBV6-1	TRBJ1-2	NA	CASSAGRDRGIGYTF
TRBV29-1	TRBJ2-5	NA	CSGGQGRGETQYF
TRBV13	TRBJ2-3	NA	CASSLPGLAGGGTDTQYF
TRBV10-3	TRBJ2-4	NA	CAISESGGNKNIQYF
TRBV7-9	TRBJ2-1	NA	CASSGTSGTYNEQFF
TRBV2	TRBJ2-1	NA	CASSPLAGDGSYNEQFF
TRBV4-2	TRBJ1-2	NA	CASSVGTDENYGYTF